A selection of T cell receptor beta chains follows, all from one sample in a study of control samples from healthy donors and cancer patients. Data came from immunoSEQ multiplex PCR; TCRdb stores just in-frame clones and leaves some out. The profile shows approximately 100,000 clones, roughly four fifths of them singletons. What was sequenced was blood. These receptors were taken from a man in his sixties in good health. Both conserved end residues are part of each CDR3. Each record gives: J gene, V gene, clone size, D gene, CDR3 DNA, CDR3 protein. A D gene is named only where the DNA matches it firmly. Only some rows state a clone size, as once, few, many or a class for expanded clones.

j_gene: TRBJ2-2; v_gene: TRBV25-1; abundance: once; d_gene: .; CDR3nt: TGTGCCAGCAGTAGAACCGGGACACATCCTACCGGGGAGCTGTTTTTT; CDR3aa: CASSRTGTHPTGELFF
j_gene: TRBJ1-5; v_gene: TRBV19; abundance: .; d_gene: .; CDR3nt: TGTGCCAGTAGGCGGGGGAGTCAGCCCCAGCATTTT; CDR3aa: CASRRGSQPQHF
j_gene: TRBJ1-1; v_gene: TRBV29-1; abundance: .; d_gene: .; CDR3nt: TGCAGCGTTGAAGTCGGACAGATGAACACTGAAGCTTTCTTT; CDR3aa: CSVEVGQMNTEAFF
j_gene: TRBJ2-3; v_gene: TRBV13; abundance: once; d_gene: TRBD2; CDR3nt: TGTGCCAGCAGCTTCCCAGGGCGGGAGGTTACAGATACGCAGTATTTT; CDR3aa: CASSFPGREVTDTQYF
j_gene: TRBJ2-1; v_gene: TRBV9; abundance: .; d_gene: .; CDR3nt: TGTGCCAGCAGCGGGGAACAGGGCGGGATTTACAATGAGCAGTTCTTC; CDR3aa: CASSGEQGGIYNEQFF
j_gene: TRBJ1-2; v_gene: TRBV6-4; abundance: .; d_gene: TRBD1; CDR3nt: TGTGCCAGCAGTCCGGGGACAGGGGGCGGCGACCACACCTTC; CDR3aa: CASSPGTGGGDHTF
j_gene: TRBJ1-2; v_gene: TRBV30; abundance: .; d_gene: TRBD1; CDR3nt: TGTGCCTGGAGAAACCCGGGACAGCTTAACTATGGCTACACCTTC; CDR3aa: CAWRNPGQLNYGYTF
j_gene: TRBJ2-7; v_gene: TRBV25-1; abundance: once; d_gene: TRBD1; CDR3nt: TGTGCCAGCAGTGAGACCCACCGGGACAGGGGGCTCTACGAGCAGTACTTC; CDR3aa: CASSETHRDRGLYEQYF
j_gene: TRBJ1-1; v_gene: TRBV30; abundance: .; d_gene: .; CDR3nt: TGTGCCTGGAGTGGTGATACGAACACTGAAGCTTTCTTT; CDR3aa: CAWSGDTNTEAFF
j_gene: TRBJ2-3; v_gene: TRBV6-4; abundance: .; d_gene: TRBD2; CDR3nt: TGTGCCAGCAGTGACTCAGCGGGAGGGTCAGATACGCAGTATTTT; CDR3aa: CASSDSAGGSDTQYF
j_gene: TRBJ2-1; v_gene: TRBV5-4; abundance: .; d_gene: .; CDR3nt: TGTGCCAGTCGATTCCATGGGGACTACAATGAGCAGTTCTTC; CDR3aa: CASRFHGDYNEQFF
j_gene: TRBJ1-5; v_gene: TRBV30; abundance: few; d_gene: TRBD1; CDR3nt: TGTGCCTTGGGGACAGAAAGCAATCAGCCCCAGCATTTT; CDR3aa: CALGTESNQPQHF
j_gene: TRBJ2-2; v_gene: TRBV5-1; abundance: .; d_gene: .; CDR3nt: TGCGCCAGCAGGGGTGGCACCGGGGAGCTGTTTTTT; CDR3aa: CASRGGTGELFF
j_gene: TRBJ2-5; v_gene: TRBV20-1; abundance: few; d_gene: .; CDR3nt: TGCAGTGCTGGGTCTCAAGAGACCCAGTACTTC; CDR3aa: CSAGSQETQYF
j_gene: TRBJ1-4; v_gene: TRBV28; abundance: .; d_gene: .; CDR3nt: TGTGCCAGCAGCAAAGGGGGGCTAACTAATGAAAAACTGTTTTTT; CDR3aa: CASSKGGLTNEKLFF
j_gene: TRBJ2-5; v_gene: TRBV10-3; abundance: .; d_gene: TRBD2; CDR3nt: TGTGCCATCAGTGGGTCTGGCGGAGCGGGGGCAGAGACCCAGTACTTC; CDR3aa: CAISGSGGAGAETQYF
j_gene: TRBJ2-2; v_gene: TRBV28; abundance: .; d_gene: .; CDR3nt: TGTGCCAGCCGAACTTTCTCCCCAACCGGGGAGCTGTTTTTT; CDR3aa: CASRTFSPTGELFF
j_gene: TRBJ1-1; v_gene: TRBV10-3; abundance: .; d_gene: .; CDR3nt: TGTGCCATCAGTGACGGGAGGTACACTGAAGCTTTCTTT; CDR3aa: CAISDGRYTEAFF
j_gene: TRBJ2-7; v_gene: TRBV28; abundance: .; d_gene: TRBD1; CDR3nt: TGTGCCAGCAGTTTCGGACAGGTCTCCTACGAGCAGTACTTC; CDR3aa: CASSFGQVSYEQYF
j_gene: TRBJ2-3; v_gene: TRBV21-1; abundance: .; d_gene: .; CDR3nt: TGTGCCAGCAGCAGAGAGGACAGGGCGGGCACAGATACGCAGTATTTT; CDR3aa: CASSREDRAGTDTQYF
j_gene: TRBJ2-1; v_gene: TRBV6-5; abundance: .; d_gene: .; CDR3nt: TGTGCCAGCAGTCCCACCTTTTCACAACCCGAGCAGTTCTTC; CDR3aa: CASSPTFSQPEQFF
j_gene: TRBJ1-4; v_gene: TRBV6-5; abundance: .; d_gene: .; CDR3nt: TGTGCCAGCAGTTATGTGGGGAATAATGAAAAACTGTTTTTT; CDR3aa: CASSYVGNNEKLFF
j_gene: TRBJ1-1; v_gene: TRBV12-3/TRBV12-4; abundance: .; d_gene: .; CDR3nt: TGTGCCAGCAGTTTGGAAGCGTGGACTGAAGCTTTCTTT; CDR3aa: CASSLEAWTEAFF
j_gene: TRBJ2-5; v_gene: TRBV24-1; abundance: .; d_gene: .; CDR3nt: TGTGCCACCAGTGATTCCTTAGGAGATCCAGAGACCCAGTACTTC; CDR3aa: CATSDSLGDPETQYF
j_gene: TRBJ1-1; v_gene: TRBV5-1; abundance: once; d_gene: .; CDR3nt: TGCGCCAGCACCAGGAGGGGGGAGGGTGAAGCTTTCTTT; CDR3aa: CASTRRGEGEAFF
j_gene: TRBJ1-3; v_gene: TRBV9; abundance: .; d_gene: TRBD1; CDR3nt: TGTGCCAGCAGCGTAGATGCAGGGGGATCTGGAAACACCATATATTTT; CDR3aa: CASSVDAGGSGNTIYF
j_gene: TRBJ1-1; v_gene: TRBV5-1; abundance: .; d_gene: .; CDR3nt: TGCGCCAGCAGCTCACAGGGAGGGGACACTGAAGCTTTCTTT; CDR3aa: CASSSQGGDTEAFF
j_gene: TRBJ2-3; v_gene: TRBV27; abundance: medium-sized; d_gene: .; CDR3nt: TGTGCCAGCAGCCCGGGGCAGAGAACAGATACGCAGTATTTT; CDR3aa: CASSPGQRTDTQYF
j_gene: TRBJ2-4; v_gene: TRBV11-2; abundance: .; d_gene: TRBD2; CDR3nt: TGTGCCAGCAGCTTAGGACTAGCGGGGAGTTTAGCCAAAAACATTCAGTACTTC; CDR3aa: CASSLGLAGSLAKNIQYF
j_gene: TRBJ2-7; v_gene: TRBV11-2; abundance: .; d_gene: .; CDR3nt: TGTGCCAGCAGCTTAGATGGGGGCTCCTACGAGCAGTACTTC; CDR3aa: CASSLDGGSYEQYF
j_gene: TRBJ1-5; v_gene: TRBV5-6; abundance: .; d_gene: TRBD1; CDR3nt: TGTGCCAGCAGCTTGGGGGACAGGGGCCCCCTAGAGCCCCAGCATTTT; CDR3aa: CASSLGDRGPLEPQHF
j_gene: TRBJ1-2; v_gene: TRBV6-5; abundance: few; d_gene: .; CDR3nt: TGTGCCAGCAGGCTGATGGGAGGGATCTACACCTTC; CDR3aa: CASRLMGGIYTF
j_gene: TRBJ1-1; v_gene: TRBV30; abundance: .; d_gene: .; CDR3nt: TGTGCCTGGAGCGCCGGACGGAACACTGAAGCTTTCTTT; CDR3aa: CAWSAGRNTEAFF
j_gene: TRBJ2-2; v_gene: TRBV5-1; abundance: .; d_gene: TRBD1; CDR3nt: TGCGCCAGCAGCTTGAAAGGGACAGGGGGGACCGGGGAGCTGTTTTTT; CDR3aa: CASSLKGTGGTGELFF
j_gene: TRBJ1-5; v_gene: TRBV19; abundance: .; d_gene: TRBD1; CDR3nt: TGTGCCAGCCGGACAGGGGTAGGCAATCAGCCCCAGCATTTT; CDR3aa: CASRTGVGNQPQHF
j_gene: TRBJ1-6; v_gene: TRBV4-1; abundance: .; d_gene: .; CDR3nt: TGCGCCAGCAGCCAAGGCGCAGGGGATTCACCCCTCCACTTT; CDR3aa: CASSQGAGDSPLHF
j_gene: TRBJ2-1; v_gene: TRBV29-1; abundance: .; d_gene: TRBD1; CDR3nt: TGCAGCGTTAGTTATTCGGGGACAGGGTTGGATGAGCAGTTCTTC; CDR3aa: CSVSYSGTGLDEQFF
j_gene: TRBJ2-3; v_gene: TRBV4-1; abundance: .; d_gene: .; CDR3nt: TGCGCCAGCAGCCCGACAAAACTGGATTCAGATACGCAGTATTTT; CDR3aa: CASSPTKLDSDTQYF
j_gene: TRBJ1-6; v_gene: TRBV6-1; abundance: .; d_gene: .; CDR3nt: TGTGCCACCAGTGCCTGGGACCAAGGGCTAAGTTCACCCCTCCACTTT; CDR3aa: CATSAWDQGLSSPLHF
j_gene: TRBJ1-1; v_gene: TRBV28; abundance: .; d_gene: .; CDR3nt: TGTGCCAGCAGTTTGCCGAGGGGGGTCGGGAACACTGAAGCTTTCTTT; CDR3aa: CASSLPRGVGNTEAFF
j_gene: TRBJ1-2; v_gene: TRBV11-2; abundance: .; d_gene: .; CDR3nt: TGTGCCAGCAGCCACGGGGGTCGGGGAGGGAAGGGCTACACCTTC; CDR3aa: CASSHGGRGGKGYTF
j_gene: TRBJ2-7; v_gene: TRBV5-1; abundance: once; d_gene: .; CDR3nt: TGCGCCAGCAGCTTGCTCCCCAGGTTCTCCTACGAGCAGTACTTC; CDR3aa: CASSLLPRFSYEQYF
j_gene: TRBJ2-3; v_gene: TRBV11-2; abundance: once; d_gene: .; CDR3nt: TGTGCCAGCAGCATACACCTCACCCCCGCGGATACGCAGTATTTT; CDR3aa: CASSIHLTPADTQYF
j_gene: TRBJ2-5; v_gene: TRBV4-1; abundance: .; d_gene: .; CDR3nt: TGCGCCAGCAGCCAACTGGGTAAGGAGACCCAGTACTTC; CDR3aa: CASSQLGKETQYF
j_gene: TRBJ2-3; v_gene: TRBV29-1; abundance: .; d_gene: .; CDR3nt: TGCAGCGTTGGGTGGTTAACAGATACGCAGTATTTT; CDR3aa: CSVGWLTDTQYF
j_gene: TRBJ1-1; v_gene: TRBV7-6; abundance: .; d_gene: .; CDR3nt: TGTGCCAGCAGCTTAGCCCCCATGGGGGCCTCTAACACTGAAGCTTTCTTT; CDR3aa: CASSLAPMGASNTEAFF
j_gene: TRBJ1-1; v_gene: TRBV2; abundance: once; d_gene: TRBD1; CDR3nt: TGTGCCAGCCTTGCACAGGGGGCCACTGAAGCTTTCTTT; CDR3aa: CASLAQGATEAFF
j_gene: TRBJ2-7; v_gene: TRBV7-9; abundance: .; d_gene: .; CDR3nt: TGTGCCAGCAGCTTAGACAGGGTTTCCTACGAGCAGTACTTC; CDR3aa: CASSLDRVSYEQYF
j_gene: TRBJ1-2; v_gene: TRBV7-8; abundance: few; d_gene: .; CDR3nt: TGTGCCAGCAGCTTAAATTCGGATTATGGCTACACCTTC; CDR3aa: CASSLNSDYGYTF
j_gene: TRBJ2-3; v_gene: TRBV19; abundance: .; d_gene: TRBD2; CDR3nt: TGTGCCAGTAGCCAACGAACTAGCGGAGCCCTCACAGATACGCAGTATTTT; CDR3aa: CASSQRTSGALTDTQYF
j_gene: TRBJ2-7; v_gene: TRBV19; abundance: .; d_gene: TRBD2; CDR3nt: TGTGCCAGTAGTGAACCGGGACTAGCGAATGAGCAGTACTTC; CDR3aa: CASSEPGLANEQYF
j_gene: TRBJ2-7; v_gene: TRBV30; abundance: .; d_gene: TRBD2; CDR3nt: TGTGCCTGGAGCCGCCTGGGGGGGGCCTACGAGCAGTACTTC; CDR3aa: CAWSRLGGAYEQYF
j_gene: TRBJ2-3; v_gene: TRBV6-4; abundance: .; d_gene: TRBD2; CDR3nt: TGTGCCAGCAGTGAAGGGGCTAGCGGGGCAGATACGCAGTATTTT; CDR3aa: CASSEGASGADTQYF
j_gene: TRBJ1-4; v_gene: TRBV15; abundance: .; d_gene: .; CDR3nt: TGTGCCACCAGCAGAGTGACAGCAGAGTATGAAAAACTGTTTTTT; CDR3aa: CATSRVTAEYEKLFF
j_gene: TRBJ2-3; v_gene: TRBV24-1; abundance: once; d_gene: .; CDR3nt: TGTGCCACCAGTGTTCCGAGCACAGATACGCAGTATTTT; CDR3aa: CATSVPSTDTQYF